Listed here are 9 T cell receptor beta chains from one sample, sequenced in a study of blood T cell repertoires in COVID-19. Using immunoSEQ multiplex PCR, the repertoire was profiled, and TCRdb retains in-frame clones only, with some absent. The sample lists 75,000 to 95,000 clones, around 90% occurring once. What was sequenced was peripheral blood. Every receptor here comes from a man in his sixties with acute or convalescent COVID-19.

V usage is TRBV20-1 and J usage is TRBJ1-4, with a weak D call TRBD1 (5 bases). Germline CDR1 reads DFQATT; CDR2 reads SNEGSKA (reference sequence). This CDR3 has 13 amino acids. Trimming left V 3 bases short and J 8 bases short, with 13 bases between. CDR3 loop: CSASNGRGEKLFF. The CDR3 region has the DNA TGCAGTGCTAGTAACGGACGGGGGGAAAAACTGTTTTTT.

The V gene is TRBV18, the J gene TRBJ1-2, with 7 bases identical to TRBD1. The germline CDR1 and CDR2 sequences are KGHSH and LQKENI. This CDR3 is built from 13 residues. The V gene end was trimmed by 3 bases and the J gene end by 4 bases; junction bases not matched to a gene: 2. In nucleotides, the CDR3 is TGTGCCAGCTCACCGACAGGGTCCTATGGCTACACCTTC. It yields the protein CASSPTGSYGYTF.

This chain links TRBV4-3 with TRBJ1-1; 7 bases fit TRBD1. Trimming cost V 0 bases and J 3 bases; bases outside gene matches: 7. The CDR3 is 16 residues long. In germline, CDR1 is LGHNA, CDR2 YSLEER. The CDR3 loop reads CASSQDGTGEDTEAFF. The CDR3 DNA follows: TGCGCCAGCAGCCAAGATGGAACAGGGGAGGACACTGAAGCTTTCTTT.

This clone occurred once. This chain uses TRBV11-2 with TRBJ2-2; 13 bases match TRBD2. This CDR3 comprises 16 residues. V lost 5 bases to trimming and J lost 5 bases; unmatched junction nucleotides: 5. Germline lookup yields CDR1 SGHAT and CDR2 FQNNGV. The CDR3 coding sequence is TGTGCCAGCAGCCTTAGGACTAGCGGGGGAACCGGGGAGCTGTTTTTT. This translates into CASSLRTSGGTGELFF.

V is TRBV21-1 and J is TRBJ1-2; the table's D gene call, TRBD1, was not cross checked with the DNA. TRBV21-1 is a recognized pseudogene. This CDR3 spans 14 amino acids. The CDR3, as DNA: TGTGCCAGCAGCATGGGCGACGCCTTCTATGGCTACACCTTC. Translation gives CASSMGDAFYGYTF.

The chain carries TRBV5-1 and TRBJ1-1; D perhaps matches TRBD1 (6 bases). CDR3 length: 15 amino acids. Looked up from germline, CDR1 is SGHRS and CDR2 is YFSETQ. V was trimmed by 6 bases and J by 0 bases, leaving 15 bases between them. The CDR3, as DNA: TGCGCCAGCACGGACAGTTGGTCGGTGAACACTGAAGCTTTCTTT. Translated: CASTDSWSVNTEAFF.

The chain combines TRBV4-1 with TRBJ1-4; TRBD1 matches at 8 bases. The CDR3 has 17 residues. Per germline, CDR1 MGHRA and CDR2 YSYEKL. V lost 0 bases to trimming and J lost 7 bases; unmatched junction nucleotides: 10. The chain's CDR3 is CASSQERTGPWGEKLFF. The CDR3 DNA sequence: TGCGCCAGCAGCCAAGAAAGGACAGGGCCGTGGGGTGAAAAACTGTTTTTT.

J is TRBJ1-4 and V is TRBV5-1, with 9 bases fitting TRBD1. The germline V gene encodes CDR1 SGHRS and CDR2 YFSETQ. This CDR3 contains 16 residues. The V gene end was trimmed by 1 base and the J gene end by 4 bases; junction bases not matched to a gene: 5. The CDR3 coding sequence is TGCGCCAGCAGCTTGACAGGGGGCGCGGGTAATGAAAAACTGTTTTTT. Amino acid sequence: CASSLTGGAGNEKLFF.

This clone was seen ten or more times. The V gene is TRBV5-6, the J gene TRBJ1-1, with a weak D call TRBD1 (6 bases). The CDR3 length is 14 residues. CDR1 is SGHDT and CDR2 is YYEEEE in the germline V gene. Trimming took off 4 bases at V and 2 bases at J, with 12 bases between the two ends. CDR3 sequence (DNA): TGTGCCAGCAGCGAGGGACACGATAACACTGAAGCTTTCTTT. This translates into CASSEGHDNTEAFF.